The 13 T cell receptor beta chains reported below all come from one sample, sequenced in a study of neoadjuvant anti-PD-1 for oral cavity cancer. Measured with immunoSEQ multiplex PCR; TCRdb has only the in-frame clones, and not every one. Of roughly 9,600 clones in the sample, about 70% were seen once. Time point meaning: after neoadjuvant nivolumab, at surgical resection. The sequences come from PBMCs, collected after nivolumab (anti-PD-1) treatment. These receptors were obtained from a person aged 40 to 85 with oral cavity squamous cell carcinoma.

J is TRBJ2-2 and V is TRBV9; no clear D gene. This CDR3 region has 13 residues. Germline V gives CDR1 SGDLS, CDR2 YYNGEE. Trimming removed 1 base from V and 5 bases from J, with 6 bases in between. The CDR3 region is CASSVTGTGELFF. The CDR3, as DNA: TGTGCCAGCAGCGTAACTGGGACCGGGGAGCTGTTTTTT.

The chain employs TRBV5-4 and TRBJ2-6; perhaps TRBD1 as D (6 bases). Germline V gene sequence: CDR1 SGHNT, CDR2 YYREEE (reference sequence). Trimming left V 6 bases short and J 0 bases short, with 13 bases between. This CDR3 has 16 amino acids. This chain's CDR3 is CASTIGRGSGANVLTF. CDR3 bases: TGTGCCAGCACCATCGGCAGGGGCTCTGGGGCCAACGTCCTGACTTTC.

CDR3 in amino acids: CASSQDTPGLRKIYNEQFF. Here the CDR3 DNA reads TGTGCCAGCAGCCAAGATACGCCCGGACTGAGGAAAATTTACAATGAGCAGTTCTTC. This chain connects TRBV4-2 to TRBJ2-1, with D maybe TRBD2 (5 bases). Germline CDR1 reads LGHNA; CDR2 reads YNFKEQ. This CDR3 has 19 residues. Trimming took 0 bases from V and 4 from J, leaving 22 bases between them.

The chain has TRBV27 and TRBJ1-1, with D hard to call. Deletions cut 5 bases from V and 5 bases from J, with 15 bases between. Germline values: CDR1 MNHEY, CDR2 SMNVEV (reference sequence). The CDR3 is 14 amino acids. The CDR3 reads CASSPAGVRTEAFF. DNA for the CDR3: TGTGCCAGCAGTCCAGCCGGGGTGCGGACTGAAGCTTTCTTT.

V and J are TRBV10-3 and TRBJ2-7; D ambiguous. This CDR3 comprises 14 residues. With 6 bases removed from V and 5 bases from J, the gap between germline ends came to 17 bases. From germline, CDR1 is ENHRY and CDR2 SYGVKD. Here the CDR3 DNA reads TGTGCCATCAGAGAAGCTGTAGGTAGCCACGAGCAGTACTTC. Its translation: CAIREAVGSHEQYF.

The rearrangement links TRBV27 to TRBJ1-5; 7 nucleotides align to TRBD1. With 6 bases clipped from V and 1 base from J, the junction kept 6 bases outside the gene matches. CDR1 is MNHEY and CDR2 is SMNVEV in the germline V gene (reference sequence). The length of the CDR3 is 15 residues. The CDR3 sequence is CASSWTGSSNQPQHF. CDR3 DNA: TGTGCCAGCAGCTGGACAGGATCAAGCAATCAGCCCCAGCATTTT.

The rearrangement links TRBV15 to TRBJ2-7, with D perhaps matching TRBD2 (7 bases). V lost 5 bases and J lost 9, with 23 bases in between. Germline V lookup: CDR1 LNHNV, CDR2 YYDKDF (reference sequence). This CDR3 region has 15 residues. The DNA for the CDR3 is TGTGCCACCAGCGGTGTTTGGCGGGGGCCGGGTGGGCAGTACTTC. This encodes CATSGVWRGPGGQYF.

The chain uses TRBV6-1 and TRBJ2-7, with D possibly being TRBD1 or TRBD2 (6 bases each). Deletions cut 8 bases from V and 0 bases from J, with 20 bases between. The CDR3 loop spans 16 amino acids. CDR1 and CDR2 from the germline V gene are MNHNS and SASEGT. The CDR3: CASRGVMGGLSYEQYF. DNA of the CDR3: TGTGCCAGCCGTGGAGTGATGGGGGGCCTCTCCTACGAGCAGTACTTC.

CDR3 coding DNA: TGTGCCAGCAGCCCAAAGTCCACTTCACCCCTCCACTTT. It encodes CASSPKSTSPLHF. J is TRBJ1-6 and V is TRBV27; D is ambiguous. This CDR3 spans 13 amino acids. Germline V gene lookup returns CDR1 MNHEY and CDR2 SMNVEV (reference sequence). The V gene lost 6 bases and the J gene lost 9 bases, with 12 bases spanning the gap.

The chain has TRBV15 and TRBJ2-7; tentatively, D is TRBD1 (5 bases). The CDR3 has 12 residues. V was trimmed by 2 bases and J by 6 bases, leaving 8 bases between them. Germline CDR1 reads LNHNV; CDR2 reads YYDKDF (reference sequence). CDR3 sequence: CATSRSGREQYF. CDR3 nucleotides: TGTGCCACCAGCAGATCAGGGCGCGAGCAGTACTTC.

The J gene is TRBJ1-1, the V gene TRBV4-1, with D uncertain. The V gene lost 1 base and the J gene lost 0 bases, with 9 bases spanning the gap. Germline CDR1 MGHRA, CDR2 YSYEKL. The CDR3 extends over 15 amino acids. In nucleotides, the CDR3 is TGCGCCAGCAGCCAAGGCCCCCAGCTGAACACTGAAGCTTTCTTT. Amino acids: CASSQGPQLNTEAFF.

The chain recombines TRBV29-1 with TRBJ2-3; 11 bases are a match to TRBD1. CDR1 is SQVTM, CDR2 ANQGSEA, per germline. Trimming took 3 bases from V and 3 from J; bases not matched to a gene: 2. The CDR3 length is 14 residues. For the CDR3, the DNA is TGCAGCGTTGAGGGACAGGGGGTTACAGATACGCAGTATTTT. Its protein is CSVEGQGVTDTQYF.

The chain is built from TRBV7-8 and TRBJ2-2, with D tentatively TRBD2 (6 bases). Trimming cost V 5 bases and J 7 bases, with 17 bases left between them. The CDR3 length is 15 residues. The germline V gene encodes CDR1 SGHVS and CDR2 FQNEAQ. CDR3 sequence reads: CASSLRLDDNGELFF. The CDR3 DNA follows: TGTGCCAGCAGCCTGAGACTAGATGATAACGGGGAGCTGTTTTTT.